This T cell receptor beta chain is drawn from a study of T-cell memory formation after mild COVID-19. Study as a whole: The TCR clusters were mostly specific to one donor. Study-level findings and limits: For contracting clones, CD4+ ones sat mainly in CM and EM, CD8+ in EMRA. The authors did not confirm SARS-CoV-2 specificity of second-wave clones peaking day 37.

This clonotype was detected only a few times. Its antigen remains unknown. Trimming shortened V by 5 bases and J by 6 bases, and 16 bases separated the two germline ends. Germline V lookup: CDR1 SEHNR, CDR2 FQNEAQ (reference sequence). The CDR3 sequence is 14 residues long. 5'RACE, which relied on constant-segment primers, yielded TCR alpha and TCR beta cDNA libraries carrying sample barcodes and UMIs. TCRdb reanalysed the 5' RACE reads using MiXCR and keeps one entry per CDR3 protein. The sample consists of 120,000 to 150,000 distinct CDR3 sequences, roughly a fifth of them appearing once. The rearrangement links TRBV7-9 to TRBJ1-2; D is undetermined. The specimen was PBMCs or a T cell subset sorted from them (not recorded which). The sequence was obtained from an adult woman who had mild COVID-19 (a few samples of this study predate the infection). Cell type and time point are not known. The CDR3 bases are TGTGCCAGCAGCCTAGAGACCCCACCCAATGGCTACACCTTC. Translation gives CASSLETPPNGYTF.